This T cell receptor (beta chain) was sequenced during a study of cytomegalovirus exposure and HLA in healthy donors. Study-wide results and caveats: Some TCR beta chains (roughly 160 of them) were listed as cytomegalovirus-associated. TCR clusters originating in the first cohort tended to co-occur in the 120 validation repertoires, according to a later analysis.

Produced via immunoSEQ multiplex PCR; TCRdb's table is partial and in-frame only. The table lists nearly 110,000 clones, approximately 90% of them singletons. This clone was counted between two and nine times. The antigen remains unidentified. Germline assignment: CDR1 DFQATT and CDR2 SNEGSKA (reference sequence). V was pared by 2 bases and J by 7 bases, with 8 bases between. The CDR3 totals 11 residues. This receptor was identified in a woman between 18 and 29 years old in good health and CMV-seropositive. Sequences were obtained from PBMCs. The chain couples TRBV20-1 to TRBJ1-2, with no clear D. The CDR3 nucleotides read TGCAGTGCTAGAAATCTCTCTGGCTACACCTTC. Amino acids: CSARNLSGYTF.